The 8 T cell receptor beta chains reported below all come from one sample, sequenced in a study of identical twins. TCRdb reprocessed the 5' RACE reads with MiXCR, giving one entry per CDR3 protein. This table holds approximately 490,000 distinct CDR3 sequences, under 25% found once. This sample also belongs to another study, concerning yellow fever vaccine responses in identical twins.

The sample consisted of CD4+ T cells sorted from blood. The receptors derive from a woman younger than 35 in good health.

J is TRBJ2-1 and V is TRBV28; the match to TRBD2 covers 8 bases. This CDR3 is 15 amino acids long. V lost 6 bases, J lost 5 bases, and 9 bases stayed unmatched. Germline V lookup: CDR1 MDHEN, CDR2 SYDVKM. The CDR3 sequence: CASRHQRERNNEQFF. The CDR3 DNA is TGTGCCAGCAGACATCAGCGGGAGAGAAACAATGAGCAGTTCTTC.

This clonotype was detected only a few times. V and J are TRBV12-3 or TRBV12-4 and TRBJ2-1; D is possibly TRBD1 or TRBD2 (5 bases each). Between the trimmed V and J ends, which lost 2 bases and 5 bases, there was a span of 16 bases. This CDR3 has 16 amino acids. For the CDR3, the DNA is TGTGCCAGCAGTTTAACCTACGGGACGACAAACAATGAGCAGTTCTTC. Protein sequence: CASSLTYGTTNNEQFF.

This clonotype was observed a few times. The rearrangement joins TRBV2 to TRBJ2-5; D uncertain. CDR3 length: 16 residues. CDR1 is SNHLY, CDR2 FYNNEI, per germline. V lost 6 bases, J lost 1 base, and 18 bases lay in between. CDR3 nucleotides: TGTGCCAGCAGGCCCGGGCGGCATTCTATCCAAGAGACCCAGTACTTC. Its translation is CASRPGRHSIQETQYF.

The rearrangement links TRBV12-3 or TRBV12-4 to TRBJ2-3; 7 bases agree with TRBD1. J gave up 2 bases and V 6 bases, and 5 bases lay outside the gene matches. The CDR3 spans 14 residues. The CDR3 sequence: CASRPGTATDTQYF. The CDR3 nucleotides read TGTGCCAGCAGGCCAGGGACAGCCACAGATACGCAGTATTTT.

A few counts support this clonotype. The chain is built from TRBV9 and TRBJ2-5; D not resolved. Looked up from germline, CDR1 is SGDLS and CDR2 is YYNGEE. The CDR3 extends over 14 amino acids. With 4 bases removed from V and 2 bases from J, the gap between germline ends came to 12 bases. The CDR3 DNA sequence: TGTGCCAGCAGCCCTTATTGGGGTCAAGAGACCCAGTACTTC. It yields the protein CASSPYWGQETQYF.

There are a few counts of this clonotype. V gene TRBV7-6 combines with J gene TRBJ2-1, with 12 bases identical to TRBD2. Germline V gene lookup returns CDR1 SGHVS and CDR2 FNYEAQ. There are 16 residues in the CDR3. Losses at the gene ends were 6 bases for V and 7 bases for J; bases not matched to a gene: 10. CDR3 coding DNA: TGTGCCAGCAGTCACCCTAGCGGGAGGGTTGGGAATGAGCAGTTCTTC. It specifies CASSHPSGRVGNEQFF.

V usage is TRBV28 and J usage is TRBJ2-3; 7 bases are a match to TRBD2. CDR1 is MDHEN, CDR2 SYDVKM, per germline. The CDR3 sequence is 18 residues long. V shed 0 bases and J 1 base; nucleotides not matched to a gene: 10. In DNA, the CDR3 is TGTGCCAGCAGTTTATGGAGGGGAGCGGGAAGGGGCACAGATACGCAGTATTTT. Translation: CASSLWRGAGRGTDTQYF.

This clonotype occurred a few times. This sequence joins TRBV15 and TRBJ2-1; perhaps TRBD1 as D (6 bases). CDR1 is LNHNV and CDR2 is YYDKDF in the germline V gene (reference sequence). This CDR3 region has 14 residues. V lost 2 bases to trimming and J lost 7 bases, with 12 bases between them. CDR3 amino acids: CATSRSNQGNEQFF. CDR3 in DNA: TGTGCCACCAGCAGATCGAATCAGGGGAATGAGCAGTTCTTC.